The clone carrying this T cell receptor beta chain has just a few counts. This sample is drawn from a study of regulatory T cells in long-lasting Graves disease. The V gene's germline CDR1 is SGHTA and CDR2 FQGNSA. V lost 10 bases, J lost 2 bases, and 5 bases stayed unmatched. This CDR3 has 14 amino acids. Time point meaning: newly diagnosed GD, antithyroid drugs for less than 3 months. Scientists built the TCR library using RNA that was extracted from PBMCs. CDR3 regions were amplified by Arm-PCR using iRepertoire HTBI primers to build TCR beta libraries. TCRdb re-called the multiplex PCR reads with MiXCR, one entry per CDR3 protein. Here the sample spans 600,000 to 650,000 distinct CDR3 sequences, 15% to 20% being singletons. The sample was also reused in another study, on T cells in Graves' hyperthyroidism and ophthalmopathy.

The sample here was peripheral blood mononuclear cells (PBMCs), taken at new diagnosis, from a patient treated with antithyroid drugs. The receptor was isolated from a woman aged 25 to 39 with Graves disease. The chain links TRBV7-2 to TRBJ2-7; TRBD2 matches at 13 bases. The CDR3 sequence is CATALAGGPYEQYF. The CDR3 nucleotides are TGTGCCACCGCACTAGCGGGAGGGCCCTACGAGCAGTACTTC. Full variable domain (missing parts from reference TRBV7-2 and TRBJ2-7): GAGVSQSPSNKVTEKGKDVELRCDPISGHTALYWYRQSLGQGLEFLIYFQGNSAPDKSGLPSDRFSAERTGGSVSTLTIQRTQQEDSAVYLCATALAGGPYEQYFGPGTRLTVT.